The clone carrying this TCR beta chain has a count of ten or more. Its antigen is currently unknown. This sample was taken from a study of T cells in Graves' hyperthyroidism and ophthalmopathy. Study-wide results and limits: The model anticipated ophthalmopathy a median about 7.1 months pre-onset.

Amplified regions were TCR beta CDR3 sequences from RNA transcripts. RT-PCR in the first round (using the HTBI primer set) targeted the TCR CDR3. MiXCR was run by TCRdb on the multiplex PCR reads, yielding one entry per CDR3 protein. The table lists roughly 240,000 distinct CDR3 sequences, approximately 25% of them singletons. Together with thyroid ultrasound, orbital computed tomography, serum thyroxine and TRAb, clinical symptoms were used for diagnoses. Germline CDR1 SGHTA, CDR2 FQGNSA. J lost 4 bases, V lost 5 bases, and 5 bases had no gene match. This CDR3 region has 14 residues. The genes are TRBV7-2 and TRBJ2-7; the match to TRBD2 covers 10 bases. The sample taken for sequencing was blood. The sequence was collected from a woman aged 40 to 55 with Graves' ophthalmopathy. In nucleotides, the CDR3 is TGTGCCAGCAGCCCGGGACTAGCGTTTTACGAGCAGTACTTC. This encodes CASSPGLAFYEQYF.